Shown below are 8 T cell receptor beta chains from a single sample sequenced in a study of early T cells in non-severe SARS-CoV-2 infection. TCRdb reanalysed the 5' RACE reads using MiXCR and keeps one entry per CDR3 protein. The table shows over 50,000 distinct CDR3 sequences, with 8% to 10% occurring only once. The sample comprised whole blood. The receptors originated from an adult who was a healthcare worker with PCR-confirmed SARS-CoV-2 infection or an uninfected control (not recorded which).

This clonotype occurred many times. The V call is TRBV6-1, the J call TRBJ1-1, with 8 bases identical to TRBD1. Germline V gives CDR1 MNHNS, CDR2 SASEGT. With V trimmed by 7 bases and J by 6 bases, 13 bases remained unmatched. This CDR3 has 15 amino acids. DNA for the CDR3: TGTGCCAGCAATTCCCGTACAGGGGGGAGGGCTGAAGCTTTCTTT. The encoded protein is CASNSRTGGRAEAFF.

The CDR3 DNA reads TGCGCCAGCAGCTGGTGGGAGTCCTCTGGAAACACCATATATTTT. Protein product: CASSWWESSGNTIYF. This chain joins TRBV4-1 and TRBJ1-3, with unresolved D. Germline V lookup: CDR1 MGHRA, CDR2 YSYEKL. V was cut by 5 bases and J by 0 bases, with 11 bases left in between. There are 15 residues in the CDR3.

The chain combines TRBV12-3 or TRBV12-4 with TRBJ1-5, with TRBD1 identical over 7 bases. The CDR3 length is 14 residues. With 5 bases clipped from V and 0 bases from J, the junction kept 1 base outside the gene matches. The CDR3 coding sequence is TGTGCCAGCAGTGGACAGGTTAGCAATCAGCCCCAGCATTTT. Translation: CASSGQVSNQPQHF.

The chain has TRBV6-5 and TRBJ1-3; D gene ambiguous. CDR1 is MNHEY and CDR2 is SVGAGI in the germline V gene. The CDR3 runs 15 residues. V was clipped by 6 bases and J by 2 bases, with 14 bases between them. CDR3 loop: CASSSAPSAGNTIYF. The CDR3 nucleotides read TGTGCCAGCAGCTCTGCTCCGAGCGCTGGAAACACCATATATTTT.

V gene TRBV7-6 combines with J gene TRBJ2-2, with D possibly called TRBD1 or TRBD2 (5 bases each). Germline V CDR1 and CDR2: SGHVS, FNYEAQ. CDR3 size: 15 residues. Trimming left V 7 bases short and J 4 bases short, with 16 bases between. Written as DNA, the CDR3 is TGTGCCAGCATCCCAATGGGGGTGAGCACCGGGGAGCTGTTTTTT. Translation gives CASIPMGVSTGELFF. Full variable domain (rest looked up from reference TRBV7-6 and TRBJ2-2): GAGVSQSPRYKVTKRGQDVALRCDPISGHVSLYWYRQALGQGPEFLTYFNYEAQQDKSGLPNDRFSAERPEGSISTLTIQRTEQRDSAMYRCASIPMGVSTGELFFGEGSRLTVL.

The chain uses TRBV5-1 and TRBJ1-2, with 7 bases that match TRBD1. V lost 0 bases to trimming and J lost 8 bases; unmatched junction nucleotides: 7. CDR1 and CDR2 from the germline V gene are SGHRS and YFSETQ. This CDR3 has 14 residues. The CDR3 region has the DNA TGCGCCAGCAGCTTGGGACAGGGATTTGAGGGCTACACCTTC. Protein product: CASSLGQGFEGYTF.

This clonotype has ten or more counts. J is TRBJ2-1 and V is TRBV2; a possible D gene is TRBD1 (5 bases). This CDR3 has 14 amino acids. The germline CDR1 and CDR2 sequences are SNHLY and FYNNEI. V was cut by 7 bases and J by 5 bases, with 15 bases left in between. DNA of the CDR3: TGTGCCAGCACCACCGACAGAGTCGACAATGAGCAGTTCTTC. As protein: CASTTDRVDNEQFF.

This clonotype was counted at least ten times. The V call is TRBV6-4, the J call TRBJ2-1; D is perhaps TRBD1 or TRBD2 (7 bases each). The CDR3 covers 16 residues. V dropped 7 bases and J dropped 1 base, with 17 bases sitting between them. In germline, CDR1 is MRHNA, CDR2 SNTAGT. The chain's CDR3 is CASTSLRGGSYNEQFF. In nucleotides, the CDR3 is TGTGCCAGCACTTCCCTCAGGGGGGGTTCCTACAATGAGCAGTTCTTC.